This T cell receptor (beta chain) was recovered during a study of T cell repertoires in aging, cancer and after chemotherapy. Study as a whole: Clear clonal overlap appeared across healthy donor samples taken over several months to years.

Amplification of TCR beta used genomic DNA extracted from peripheral blood. The CDR3 extends over 15 amino acids. CDR1 is SGHDT and CDR2 is YYEEEE in the germline V gene. In regard to this clonotype: An end of the junction does not agree with germline; a read error may underlie this.

TRB rearrangements spanning V, D and J were amplified using mixed TRB-A/B primers. Each CDR3 protein is one row after TCRdb ran MiXCR on the multiplex PCR reads. The table includes around 13,000 distinct CDR3 sequences, 35% detected once. V is TRBV5-6 and J is TRBJ2-7; 10 nucleotides match TRBD2. This clonotype was obtained from a human donor in good health. The donor label of this sample is uncertain. The sample consisted of blood. CDR3: CAISSRASGGYEQYF. The DNA for the CDR3 is TGTGCCATCAGCTCCCGGGCTAGCGGGGGTTACGAGCAGTACTTC.